This TCR beta chain was recorded in a study of CD8+CD57+ T cells in acquired aplastic anemia. Study-wide context: Sequencing produced an average of roughly 10 million reads per healthy donor for CD4+ cells.

With respect to this clonotype: Its cognate antigen is unknown.

Genomic DNA constituted the template upon which TCR beta VDJ and CDR3 profiling was performed. TCRdb re-analysed the reads in MiXCR, keeping a single row per CDR3 protein. The sample records some 210,000 distinct CDR3 sequences, around 63% being singletons. General study points: Between the patient and control groups, CD8+ Simpson's diversity did not differ significantly. Shared by patients and controls, approximately 28 CD8+ CDR3s were abundant in patients.

Germline V lookup: CDR1 DFQATT, CDR2 SNEGSKA (reference sequence). The V end lost 6 bases, the J end lost 0 bases, and 15 bases lay between the germline ends. The CDR3 has 14 amino acids. The rearrangement uses TRBV20-1 and TRBJ2-7; weak D call: TRBD2 (7 bases). Material for sequencing was sorted CD4+, CD8+, or CD8+CD57+ T cells (not recorded which) from PBMCs. The source is a human donor in good health. The CDR3 loop is CSAPGGGASYEQYF. CDR3 sequence (DNA): TGCAGTGCCCCTGGGGGGGGGGCCTCCTACGAGCAGTACTTC.